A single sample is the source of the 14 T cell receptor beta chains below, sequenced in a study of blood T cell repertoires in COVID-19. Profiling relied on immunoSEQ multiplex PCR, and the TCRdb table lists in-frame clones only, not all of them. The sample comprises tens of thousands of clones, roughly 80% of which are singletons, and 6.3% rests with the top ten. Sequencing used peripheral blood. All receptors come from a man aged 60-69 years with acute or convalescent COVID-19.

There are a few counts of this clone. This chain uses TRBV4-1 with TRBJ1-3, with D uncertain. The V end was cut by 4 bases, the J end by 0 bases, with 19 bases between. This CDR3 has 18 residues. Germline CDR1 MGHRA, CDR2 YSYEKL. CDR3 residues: CASSRHQDSGNSGNTIYF. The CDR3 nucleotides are TGCGCCAGCAGCCGACACCAGGACTCCGGGAACTCTGGAAACACCATATATTTT.

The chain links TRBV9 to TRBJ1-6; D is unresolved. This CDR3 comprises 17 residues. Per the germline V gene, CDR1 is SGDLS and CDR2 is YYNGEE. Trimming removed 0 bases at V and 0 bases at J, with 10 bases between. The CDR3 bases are TGTGCCAGCAGCGTAGGGGTAGCGTCCTCCTATAATTCACCCCTCCACTTT. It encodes CASSVGVASSYNSPLHF.

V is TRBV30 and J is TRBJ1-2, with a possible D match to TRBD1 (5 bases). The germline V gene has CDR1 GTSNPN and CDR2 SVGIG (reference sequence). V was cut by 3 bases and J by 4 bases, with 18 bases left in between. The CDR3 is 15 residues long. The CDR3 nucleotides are TGTGCCTGGAGCGCCTGGGGGGAAAGGAGCTATGGCTACACCTTC. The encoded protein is CAWSAWGERSYGYTF.

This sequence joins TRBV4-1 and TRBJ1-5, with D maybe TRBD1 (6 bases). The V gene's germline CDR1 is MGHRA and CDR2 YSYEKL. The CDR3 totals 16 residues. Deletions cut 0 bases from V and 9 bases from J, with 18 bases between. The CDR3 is CASSQDRTAPPMPQHF. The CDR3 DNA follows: TGCGCCAGCAGCCAAGATCGGACAGCTCCGCCGATGCCCCAGCATTTT.

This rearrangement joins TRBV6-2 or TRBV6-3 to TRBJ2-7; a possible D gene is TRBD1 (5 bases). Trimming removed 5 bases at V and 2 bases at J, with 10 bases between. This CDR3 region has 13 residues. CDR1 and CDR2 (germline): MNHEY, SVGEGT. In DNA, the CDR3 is TGTGCCAGCAGTCCAGGGTACCCCTACGAGCAGTACTTC. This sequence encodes CASSPGYPYEQYF.

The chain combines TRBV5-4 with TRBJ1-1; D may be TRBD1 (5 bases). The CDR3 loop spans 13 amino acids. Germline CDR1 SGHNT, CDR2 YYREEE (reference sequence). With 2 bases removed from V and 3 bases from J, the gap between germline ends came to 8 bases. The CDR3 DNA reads TGTGCCAGCAGCTTAAGGGGTGACACTGAAGCTTTCTTT. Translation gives CASSLRGDTEAFF.

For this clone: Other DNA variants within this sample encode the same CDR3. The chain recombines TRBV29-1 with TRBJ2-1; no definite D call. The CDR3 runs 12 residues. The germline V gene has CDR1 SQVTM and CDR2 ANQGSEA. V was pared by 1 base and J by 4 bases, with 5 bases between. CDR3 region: CSVEARYNEQFF. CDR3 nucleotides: TGCAGCGTTGAAGCCAGATACAATGAGCAGTTCTTC.

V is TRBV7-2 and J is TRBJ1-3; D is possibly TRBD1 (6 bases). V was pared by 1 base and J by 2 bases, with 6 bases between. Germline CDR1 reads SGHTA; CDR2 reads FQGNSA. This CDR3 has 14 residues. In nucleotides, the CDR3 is TGTGCCAGCAGCTTAGGGACAGCTGGAAACACCATATATTTT. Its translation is CASSLGTAGNTIYF. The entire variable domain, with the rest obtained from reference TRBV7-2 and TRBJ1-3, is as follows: GAGVSQSPSNKVTEKGKDVELRCDPISGHTALYWYRQSLGQGLEFLIYFQGNSAPDKSGLPSDRFSAERTGGSVSTLTIQRTQQEDSAVYLCASSLGTAGNTIYFGEGSWLTVV.

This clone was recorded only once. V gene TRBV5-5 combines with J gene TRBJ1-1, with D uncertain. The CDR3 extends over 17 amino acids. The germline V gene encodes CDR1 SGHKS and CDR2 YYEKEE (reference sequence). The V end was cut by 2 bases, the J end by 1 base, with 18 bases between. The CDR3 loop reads CASSFGKGSNKNTEAFF. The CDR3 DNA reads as TGTGCCAGCAGCTTCGGGAAAGGGAGTAACAAGAACACTGAAGCTTTCTTT.

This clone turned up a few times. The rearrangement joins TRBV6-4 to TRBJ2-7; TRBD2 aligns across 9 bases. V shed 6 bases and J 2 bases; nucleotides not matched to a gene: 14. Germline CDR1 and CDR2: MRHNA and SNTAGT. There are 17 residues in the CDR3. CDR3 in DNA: TGTGCCAGCAGCCCCCTGCGGGGGGGCCGATCTCCCTACGAGCAGTACTTC. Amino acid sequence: CASSPLRGGRSPYEQYF.

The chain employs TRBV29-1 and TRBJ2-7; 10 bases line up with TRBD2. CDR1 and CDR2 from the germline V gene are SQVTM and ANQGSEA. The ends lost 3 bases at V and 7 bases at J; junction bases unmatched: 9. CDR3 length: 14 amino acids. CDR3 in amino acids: CSVDGLAGDEEQYF. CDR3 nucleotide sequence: TGCAGCGTTGACGGCCTAGCGGGGGATGAGGAGCAGTACTTC.

The chain's CDR3 is CASSDTTGGTGNTIYF. CDR3 DNA sequence: TGTGCCAGCAGTGACACGACAGGGGGCACTGGAAACACCATATATTTT. The chain joins TRBV6-1 to TRBJ1-3, with 10 bases matching TRBD1. V lost 3 bases to trimming and J lost 2 bases; unmatched junction nucleotides: 4. The CDR3 is made up of 16 amino acids. Germline V gene lookup returns CDR1 MNHNS and CDR2 SASEGT.

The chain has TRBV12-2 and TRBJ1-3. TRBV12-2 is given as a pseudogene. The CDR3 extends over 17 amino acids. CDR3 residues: CASRLAPGGDLRDTIYF. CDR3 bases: TGTGCAAGTCGCTTAGCGCCCGGGGGGGACCTGAGGGACACCATATATTTT.

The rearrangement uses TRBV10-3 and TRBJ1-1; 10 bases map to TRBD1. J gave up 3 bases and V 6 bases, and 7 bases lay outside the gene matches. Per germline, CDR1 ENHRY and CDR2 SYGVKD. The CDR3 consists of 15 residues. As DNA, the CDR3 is TGTGCCATCAGGACGGACAGGGGGTTACACACTGAAGCTTTCTTT. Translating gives CAIRTDRGLHTEAFF.